The sequence of this T cell receptor (beta chain) was determined in a study of beta chain features in type 1 diabetes. Every bit of the isolated RNA underwent reverse transcription, so sequencing read expressed TCRB transcripts. Repertoires were generated with immunoSEQ multiplex PCR, while TCRdb's copy carries only in-frame clones and drops some. The sample includes 310,000 or so clones, 9.5% to 11% seen only once; the top ten take around 0.015%. Overall study results and limits: Possibly, sequencing cDNA over-represented cells that had high TCR expression levels.

Germline V gives CDR1 LNHDA, CDR2 SQIVND (reference sequence). This CDR3 has 15 residues. With 4 bases clipped from V and 7 bases from J, the junction kept 5 bases outside the gene matches. This clone showed up just a few times. Its specificity is unknown. Every participating donor gave one draw, a heparinised blood sample averaging roughly 100 mL. It was via CD45RO/CCR7/CD25/CD127/CD95/CD27 that CD4+ naive, central memory, regulatory and stem cell-like memory cells were sorted. The clonotype originates from a woman in her thirties in good health. The genes are TRBV19 and TRBJ2-2; 11 nucleotides line up with TRBD1. Sequenced sample: naive CD4+ T cells from blood. The CDR3 coding sequence is TGTGCCAGTAGTACAGGACAGGGGGCCGTCGGGGAGCTGTTTTTT. Residues: CASSTGQGAVGELFF.